The 30 T cell receptor beta chains presented below share a single source sample, sequenced in a study of blood T cells in healthy people across ages. A second PCR of 7 to 11 cycles used a sample-barcoded 5' primer and a J-beta primer mix. TCRdb processed the 5' RACE reads anew with MiXCR; each CDR3 protein has one entry. Among around 800,000 distinct CDR3 sequences listed, under 80% were seen once. Specimen: blood. These receptors originate from a man aged 30 to 39 in good health.

CDR3 region: CASSELAQETQYF. As DNA, the CDR3 is TGTGCCAGCAGTGAATTAGCTCAAGAGACCCAGTACTTC. The J gene is TRBJ2-4, the V gene TRBV2; D is undetermined. With the DNA end fitting TRBJ2-5 better, the J assignment may be wrong. The CDR3 is made up of 13 amino acids. Germline CDR1 and CDR2: SNHLY and FYNNEI.

The chain couples TRBV21-1 to TRBJ2-7; the table's TRBD2 call for D was not verified on the DNA. TRBV21-1 has pseudogene status. This CDR3 has 17 residues. In DNA, the CDR3 is TGTGCCAGCAGGAGGAGTTTGAGGACTTCCAGCTCCTGCGAGCAGTACTTC. It codes for CASRRSLRTSSSCEQYF.

CDR3 nucleotide sequence: TGTGCCAGCAGCGTAAGCGGGACAGGGGCGAACGAGCAGTACTTC. Encoded protein: CASSVSGTGANEQYF. The chain carries TRBV9 and TRBJ2-7, with 10 bases fitting TRBD1. Trimming removed 1 base from V and 5 bases from J; junction bases left unmatched: 6. The CDR3 has 15 residues. The V gene's germline CDR1 is SGDLS and CDR2 YYNGEE. The full variable domain, with the rest looked up from reference TRBV9 and TRBJ2-7, is DSGVTQTPKHLITATGQRVTLRCSPRSGDLSVYWYQQSLDQGLQFLIQYYNGEERAKGNILERFSAQQFPDLHSELNLSSLELGDSALYFCASSVSGTGANEQYFGPGTRLTVT.

A remark on this clonotype: A junction boundary mismatches the germline segment, possibly from a read error. The V and J genes are TRBV12-3 or TRBV12-4 and TRBJ2-1, with D perhaps assigned TRBD1 or TRBD2 (6 bases each). This CDR3 comprises 16 residues. The DNA of the CDR3 is TGTGCCAGCAGTGCGCCACGGGGGCAGGGGTACAAGGAGCAGTTCTTC. Amino acid sequence: CASSAPRGQGYKEQFF.

The chain has TRBV6-6 and TRBJ2-1; the D is unclear. This CDR3 comprises 13 residues. The V gene lost 6 bases and the J gene lost 0 bases, with 6 bases spanning the gap. The V gene's germline CDR1 is MNHNY and CDR2 SVGAGI (reference sequence). The CDR3 region has the DNA TGTGCCAGCAGACCGCCCTCCTACAATGAGCAGTTCTTC. Translated: CASRPPSYNEQFF.

This chain links TRBV29-1 with TRBJ1-4, with no clear D. Germline V gene lookup returns CDR1 SQVTM and CDR2 ANQGSEA. Trimming removed 4 bases from V and 8 bases from J, with 14 bases in between. The CDR3 extends over 13 amino acids. The CDR3 nucleotides read TGCAGCGTTGGGCTGGGGAAGAGCGAAAAACTGTTTTTT. This encodes CSVGLGKSEKLFF.

This clonotype was picked up a small number of times. The V and J genes are TRBV9 and TRBJ2-1; D gene unclear. Germline assignment: CDR1 SGDLS and CDR2 YYNGEE. V dropped 0 bases and J dropped 6 bases, with 7 bases sitting between them. CDR3 length: 13 residues. CDR3 region: CASSVAGLNEQFF. DNA of the CDR3: TGTGCCAGCAGCGTAGCCGGGCTCAATGAGCAGTTCTTC.

The chain employs TRBV7-2 and TRBJ1-2; D not resolved. The germline CDR1 and CDR2 sequences are SGHTA and FQGNSA. This CDR3 is 14 amino acids long. With 6 bases removed from V and 8 bases from J, the gap between germline ends came to 19 bases. CDR3 bases: TGTGCCAGCAGTAATGACGCCCCACCCCGAGGCTACACCTTC. Translation: CASSNDAPPRGYTF. Variable domain in full (rest from reference TRBV7-2 and TRBJ1-2): GAGVSQSPSNKVTEKGKDVELRCDPISGHTALYWYRQSLGQGLEFLIYFQGNSAPDKSGLPSDRFSAERTGGSVSTLTIQRTQQEDSAVYLCASSNDAPPRGYTFGSGTRLTVV.

The chain links TRBV6-6 to TRBJ2-5; 7 bases align to TRBD1. The germline V gene encodes CDR1 MNHNY and CDR2 SVGAGI (reference sequence). Trimming cost V 5 bases and J 2 bases; bases outside gene matches: 5. The CDR3 is made up of 14 amino acids. In DNA, the CDR3 is TGTGCCAGCAGTAAACAGGGGCGGCAAGAGACCCAGTACTTC. It encodes CASSKQGRQETQYF.

The chain joins TRBV28 to TRBJ2-5; TRBD1 is a possible D gene (6 bases). From germline, CDR1 is MDHEN and CDR2 SYDVKM. Trimming took off 8 bases at V and 6 bases at J, with 16 bases between the two ends. The CDR3 length is 13 residues. CDR3: CASHRDNGKTQYF. The CDR3 coding sequence is TGTGCCAGCCATAGGGACAACGGAAAGACCCAGTACTTC.

This clonotype was recorded a few times. This chain connects TRBV20-1 to TRBJ2-2; D remains unclear. This CDR3 has 12 amino acids. Germline values: CDR1 DFQATT, CDR2 SNEGSKA (reference sequence). V was cut by 1 base and J by 4 bases, with 4 bases left in between. CDR3 sequence: CSARVFTGELFF. In nucleotides, the CDR3 is TGCAGTGCTAGAGTTTTCACCGGGGAGCTGTTTTTT.

On this clonotype: Sequence at one end of the junction differs from germline and may be a read error. This chain connects TRBV2 to TRBJ2-3; TRBD2 might be the D (5 bases). Germline loops: CDR1 SNHLY, CDR2 FYNNEI. The CDR3 extends over 16 amino acids. The CDR3 DNA follows: TGTGCCAGCAGCGCTGGGCAGTTGACTAACACAGATGCGCAGTATTTT. Encoded protein: CASSAGQLTNTDAQYF.

This clonotype came up once. The DNA for the CDR3 is TGCGCCAGCAGCCCCCACAGCGGGACTCGCGGCTACACCTTC. It encodes CASSPHSGTRGYTF. The genes are TRBV4-3 and TRBJ1-2; D may be TRBD1 (5 bases). Trimming cost V 4 bases and J 8 bases, with 17 bases left between them. The CDR3 extends over 14 amino acids. The germline CDR1 and CDR2 sequences are LGHNA and YSLEER.

The gene calls are TRBV12-3 or TRBV12-4 and TRBJ2-2, with 10 nucleotides matching TRBD1. Losses at the gene ends were 7 bases for V and 7 bases for J; bases not matched to a gene: 15. This CDR3 contains 17 residues. CDR3 nucleotide sequence: TGTGCCAGCACTACCCGCGGGACAGGGGTCAGGGGCGGGGAGCTGTTTTTT. Protein sequence: CASTTRGTGVRGGELFF.

This chain uses TRBV2 with TRBJ2-3; D possibly corresponds to TRBD2 (7 bases). The V gene's germline CDR1 is SNHLY and CDR2 FYNNEI. Between the trimmed V and J ends, which lost 8 bases and 1 base, there was a span of 19 bases. This CDR3 has 16 residues. The CDR3 DNA reads as TGTGCCAGCTTCCTCTCCGAGGGGGGGCGCACAGATACGCAGTATTTT. It is translated as CASFLSEGGRTDTQYF.

This clonotype was seen a handful of times. This chain uses TRBV12-3 or TRBV12-4 with TRBJ2-4, with a tentative D call TRBD1 (7 bases). The J call may be faulty, since TRBJ2-7 better matches the DNA end. CDR3 length equals 17 residues. In nucleotides, the CDR3 is TGTGCCAGCAGTCCATCGATGGCGGGACAGTCTCTCCACGAGCAGTACTTC. Translating gives CASSPSMAGQSLHEQYF.

This clonotype was seen a few times. This sequence joins TRBV27 and TRBJ2-3, with 8 nucleotides matching TRBD1. The CDR3 extends over 16 amino acids. After removal of 6 bases from V and 6 bases from J, the junction contained 14 bases not matched to a gene. Germline CDR1 reads MNHEY; CDR2 reads SMNVEV (reference sequence). This CDR3 is CASSQLGTGPGDTQYF. In nucleotides, the CDR3 is TGTGCCAGCAGCCAACTTGGGACAGGACCAGGGGATACGCAGTATTTT.

J is TRBJ2-1 and V is TRBV7-2, with a tentative D call TRBD2 (6 bases). CDR3 length equals 15 residues. V lost 5 bases to trimming and J lost 4 bases, with 15 bases between them. CDR1 and CDR2 from the germline V gene are SGHTA and FQGNSA. The chain's CDR3 is CASSERAGRYNEQFF. The CDR3, as DNA: TGTGCCAGCAGCGAAAGGGCGGGGAGATACAATGAGCAGTTCTTC.

This clonotype was seen a handful of times. This rearrangement joins TRBV11-2 to TRBJ2-3, with D perhaps given as TRBD1 or TRBD2 (5 bases each). The V gene lost 4 bases and the J gene lost 6 bases, with 8 bases spanning the gap. This CDR3 has 12 residues. The germline CDR1 and CDR2 sequences are SGHAT and FQNNGV. CDR3 in DNA: TGTGCCAGCAGCTCCGAGGGGGATACGCAGTATTTT. Translation: CASSSEGDTQYF. The whole variable domain, remainder taken from reference TRBV11-2 and TRBJ2-3, is EAGVAQSPRYKIIEKRQSVAFWCNPISGHATLYWYQQILGQGPKLLIQFQNNGVVDDSQLPKDRFSAERLKGVDSTLKIQPAKLEDSAVYLCASSSEGDTQYFGPGTRLTVL.

The rearrangement links TRBV4-3 to TRBJ2-7; D may be TRBD2 (6 bases). Germline values: CDR1 LGHNA, CDR2 YSLEER. CDR3 length: 14 amino acids. V was clipped by 1 base and J by 5 bases, with 12 bases between them. The CDR3 DNA sequence: TGCGCCAGCAGCCAAGTTGCGGGGAGGAACGAGCAGTACTTC. It encodes CASSQVAGRNEQYF.

V usage is TRBV20-1 and J usage is TRBJ1-5; D unresolved. Germline CDR1 reads DFQATT; CDR2 reads SNEGSKA (reference sequence). The CDR3 is 15 amino acids. Trimming removed 6 bases from V and 0 bases from J, with 15 bases in between. The CDR3 DNA is TGCAGTGCGAGATCAGTTGAGGCTAGCAATCAGCCCCAGCATTTT. Amino acid sequence: CSARSVEASNQPQHF.

In this sample, this clonotype turned up a few times. The chain recombines TRBV10-3 with TRBJ2-1; 11 nucleotides line up with TRBD1. V trimming: 6 bases; J trimming: 8 bases; junction bases outside the gene matches: 15. Germline CDR1 reads ENHRY; CDR2 reads SYGVKD. This CDR3 is built from 17 residues. The CDR3 region is CAISLSQDRGLQDEQFF. The DNA of the CDR3 is TGTGCCATCAGCCTATCCCAGGACAGGGGGCTACAGGATGAGCAGTTCTTC.

This clonotype has just one count. A junction boundary mismatches the germline segment, possibly from a read error. This chain links TRBV7-2 with TRBJ2-1; D perhaps matches TRBD2 (6 bases). In germline, CDR1 is SGHTA, CDR2 FQGNSA. The CDR3 is made up of 14 amino acids. This CDR3 reads CASSLPNPGDEQFF. For the CDR3, the DNA is TGCGCCAGCAGCTTACCCAACCCGGGGGATGAGCAGTTCTTC.

This clonotype was picked up a small number of times. The chain recombines TRBV7-9 with TRBJ2-3, with 7 bases lining up with TRBD1. There are 13 residues in the CDR3. Germline values: CDR1 SEHNR, CDR2 FQNEAQ (reference sequence). Germline trimming cut 2 bases from V and 6 bases from J; bases unmatched to any gene: 2. The DNA of the CDR3 is TGTGCCAGCAGCTTAAAGGGGGCGGATACGCAGTATTTT. Translated: CASSLKGADTQYF.

This rearrangement joins TRBV18 to TRBJ1-2, with 12 bases matching TRBD1. V lost 1 base to trimming and J lost 6 bases; unmatched junction nucleotides: 21. The CDR3 has 21 amino acids. Germline-derived CDR1 and CDR2 are KGHSH and LQKENI. CDR3 sequence: CASSPLKSTPRDRGQRDGYTF. The CDR3 DNA is TGTGCCAGCTCACCACTGAAGAGTACGCCCCGGGACAGGGGGCAACGTGATGGCTACACCTTC.

As concerns this clonotype: One end of the junction varies from germline; a read error may be responsible. The rearrangement joins TRBV13 to TRBJ2-1; D is unresolved. The CDR3 length is 12 residues. The germline gives CDR1 PRHDT, CDR2 FYEKMQ (reference sequence). CDR3 bases: TGTGCCAACAGCTTAGACCGGAGAGGGCAGTTCTTC. This gives the protein CANSLDRRGQFF.

V is TRBV27 and J is TRBJ1-6, with no clear D. V lost 5 bases to trimming and J lost 7 bases, with 12 bases between them. The CDR3 runs to 14 residues. Germline V CDR1 and CDR2: MNHEY, SMNVEV (reference sequence). CDR3 amino acids: CASSPPGGNSPLHF. The CDR3 nucleotides read TGTGCCAGCAGTCCCCCGGGTGGGAATTCACCCCTCCACTTT.

This clonotype has a count of ten or more. The chain couples TRBV3-1 to TRBJ2-3; no firm D call. The germline CDR1 and CDR2 sequences are LGHDT and YNNKEL (reference sequence). This CDR3 contains 13 residues. Trimming pared 2 bases from V and 4 bases from J, leaving 7 bases between. CDR3 coding DNA: TGTGCCAGCAGCCAATCCCTCCCAGATACGCAGTATTTT. Its translation is CASSQSLPDTQYF.

The chain uses TRBV12-3 or TRBV12-4 and TRBJ1-2; a weak D match, TRBD1 (5 bases). The CDR3 spans 12 residues. V dropped 5 bases and J dropped 4 bases, with 8 bases sitting between them. The CDR3 loop is CASSGTSYGYTF. CDR3 nucleotides: TGTGCCAGCAGTGGGACTTCCTATGGCTACACCTTC.

This clonotype was seen a single time. The rearrangement joins TRBV7-9 to TRBJ2-7, with D possibly being TRBD2 (6 bases). The V end was cut by 2 bases, the J end by 1 base, with 12 bases between. The CDR3 length is 15 residues. The germline V gene has CDR1 SEHNR and CDR2 FQNEAQ (reference sequence). CDR3 in amino acids: CASSLRIGRSYEQYF. In DNA, the CDR3 is TGTGCCAGCAGCTTACGGATAGGGAGGTCCTACGAGCAGTACTTC.